This T cell receptor beta chain appears in the sequencing data of a study of T cell changes during pregnancy in multiple sclerosis. The CDR3 consists of 10 residues. With 10 bases removed from V and 6 bases from J, the gap between germline ends came to 9 bases. Germline V gene lookup returns CDR1 LNHDA and CDR2 SQIVND (reference sequence). Some clones are missing from TCRdb's copy, which holds only in-frame ones; the method was immunoSEQ multiplex PCR. Altogether tens of thousands of clones are present, 85% to 95% being singletons, with the ten largest covering 0.65% to 0.95%. The clonotype comes from a female donor with multiple sclerosis, enrolled in a pregnancy study. The V and J genes are TRBV19 and TRBJ2-5; D possibly corresponds to TRBD2 (6 bases). The source material was peripheral blood, sampled in the third trimester of pregnancy. CDR3 in DNA: TGTGCCACGGGGGTGCAGACCCAGTACTTC. Protein product: CATGVQTQYF.